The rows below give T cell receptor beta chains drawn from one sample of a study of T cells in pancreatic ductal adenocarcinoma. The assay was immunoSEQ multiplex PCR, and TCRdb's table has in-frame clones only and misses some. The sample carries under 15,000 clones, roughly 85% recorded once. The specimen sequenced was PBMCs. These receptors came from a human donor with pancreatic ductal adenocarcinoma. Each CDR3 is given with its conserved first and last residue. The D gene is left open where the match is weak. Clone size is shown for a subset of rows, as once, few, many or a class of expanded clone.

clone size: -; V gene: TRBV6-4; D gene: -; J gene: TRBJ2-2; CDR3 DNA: TGTGCCAGCAGTGACTCCAGGGACACCGGGGAGCTGTTTTTT; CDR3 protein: CASSDSRDTGELFF
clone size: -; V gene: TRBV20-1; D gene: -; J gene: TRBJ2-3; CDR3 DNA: TGCAGTGCCCTCTCAGATACGCAGTATTTT; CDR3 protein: CSALSDTQYF
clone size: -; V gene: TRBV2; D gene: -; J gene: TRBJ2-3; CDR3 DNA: TGTGCCAGCAGTGACGGGGGAAAGGCAGATACGCAGTATTTT; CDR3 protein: CASSDGGKADTQYF
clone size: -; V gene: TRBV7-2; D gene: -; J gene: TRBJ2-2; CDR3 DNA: TGTGCCAGCAGCCGAAACCAAGAACCTACCGGGGAGCTGTTTTTT; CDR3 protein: CASSRNQEPTGELFF
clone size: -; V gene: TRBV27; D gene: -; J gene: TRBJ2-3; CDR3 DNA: TGTGCCAGCAGTTTAGGGGGGTACACAGATACGCAGTATTTT; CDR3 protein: CASSLGGYTDTQYF
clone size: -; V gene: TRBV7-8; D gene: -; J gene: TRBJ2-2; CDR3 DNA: TGTGCCAGCAGCTTTTTGGGTGACAAAGAATACGGGGAGCTGTTTTTT; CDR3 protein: CASSFLGDKEYGELFF
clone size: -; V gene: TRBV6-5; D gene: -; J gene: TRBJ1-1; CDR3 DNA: TGTGCCAGCAGTTACGGTGCGGACCAGGGCACTGAAGCTTTCTTT; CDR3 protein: CASSYGADQGTEAFF
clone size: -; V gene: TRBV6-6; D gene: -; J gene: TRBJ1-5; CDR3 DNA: TGTGCCAGCAGTTACATCCTCAATCAGCCCCAGCATTTT; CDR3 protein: CASSYILNQPQHF
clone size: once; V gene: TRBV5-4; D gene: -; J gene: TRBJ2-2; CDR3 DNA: TGTGCCAGCAGCCAGCCCACCGGGGAGCTGTTTTTT; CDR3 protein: CASSQPTGELFF
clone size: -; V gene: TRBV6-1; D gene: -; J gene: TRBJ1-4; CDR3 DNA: TGTGCCAGCTTGGGTGAAAAACTGTTTTTT; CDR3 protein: CASLGEKLFF
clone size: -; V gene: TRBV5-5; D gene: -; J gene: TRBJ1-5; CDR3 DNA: TGTGCCAGCAGTTTTGACTCCTTTGGGGGGAATCAGCCCCAGCATTTT; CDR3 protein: CASSFDSFGGNQPQHF
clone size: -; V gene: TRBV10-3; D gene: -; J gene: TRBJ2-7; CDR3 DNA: TGTGCCATCCGGGGACAACCCTCCTACGAGCAGTACTTC; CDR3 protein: CAIRGQPSYEQYF
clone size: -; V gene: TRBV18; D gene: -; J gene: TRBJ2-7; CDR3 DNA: TGTGCCAGCTCACCCAGGGACAACTCCTACGAGCAGTACTTC; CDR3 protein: CASSPRDNSYEQYF
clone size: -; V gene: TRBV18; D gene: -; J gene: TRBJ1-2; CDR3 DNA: TGTGCCAGCTCACCACGAGGAGAGGCCTTCTATGGCTACACCTTC; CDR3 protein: CASSPRGEAFYGYTF
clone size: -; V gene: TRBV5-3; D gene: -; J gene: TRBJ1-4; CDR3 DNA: TGTGCCAGCAGCTTAGTCCACGACGAAAAACTGTTTTTT; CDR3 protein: CASSLVHDEKLFF
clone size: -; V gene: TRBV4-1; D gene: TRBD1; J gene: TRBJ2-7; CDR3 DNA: TGCGCCAGCAGCCAAGATCCGGGGACAGGGGACCCCTACGAGCAGTACTTC; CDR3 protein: CASSQDPGTGDPYEQYF
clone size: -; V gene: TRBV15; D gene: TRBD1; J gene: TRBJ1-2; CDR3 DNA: TGTGCCACCAGCAGAGATTTACCGGGACAGAGCTTTAACTATGGCTACACCTTC; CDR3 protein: CATSRDLPGQSFNYGYTF
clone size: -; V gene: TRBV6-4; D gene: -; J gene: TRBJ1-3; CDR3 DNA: TGTGCCAGCAGGTGGGCTTGGTTTGCTGGAAACACCATATATTTT; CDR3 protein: CASRWAWFAGNTIYF
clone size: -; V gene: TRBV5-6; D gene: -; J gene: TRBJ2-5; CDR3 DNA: TGTGCCAGCAGCCACCGGGCCTTCCAAGAGACCCAGTACTTC; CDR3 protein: CASSHRAFQETQYF
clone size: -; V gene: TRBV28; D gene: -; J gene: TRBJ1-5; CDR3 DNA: TGTGCCAGCATCCCTGGCGGTCCCAATCAGCCCCAGCATTTT; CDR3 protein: CASIPGGPNQPQHF
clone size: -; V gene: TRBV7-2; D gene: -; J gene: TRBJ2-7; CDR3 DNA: TGTGCCAGCAGCTTAGCCTTGGGGAAGGGGTACGAGCAGTACTTC; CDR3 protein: CASSLALGKGYEQYF
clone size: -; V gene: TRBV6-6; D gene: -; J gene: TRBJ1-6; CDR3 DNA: TGTGCCAGCACAGTAGGACAGACTGAATCACCCCTCCACTTT; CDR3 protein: CASTVGQTESPLHF
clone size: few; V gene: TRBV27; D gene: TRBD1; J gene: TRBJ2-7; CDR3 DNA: TGTGCCAGCAGTTTACGTTTGGACAGGGGCTCCTACGAGCAGTACTTC; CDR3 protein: CASSLRLDRGSYEQYF
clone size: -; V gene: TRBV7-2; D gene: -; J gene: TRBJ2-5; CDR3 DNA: TGTGCCAGCAGCTTTGCTGGTTCAGAGACCCAGTACTTC; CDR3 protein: CASSFAGSETQYF
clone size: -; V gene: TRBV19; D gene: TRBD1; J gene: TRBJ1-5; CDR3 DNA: TGTGCCAGCCAGGGGGGGTTCTTTACCAATCAGCCCCAGCATTTT; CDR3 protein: CASQGGFFTNQPQHF
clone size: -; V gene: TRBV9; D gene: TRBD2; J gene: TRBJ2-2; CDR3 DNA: TGTGCCAGCAGCGTCGGACTAGCGCGCACCGGGGAGCTGTTTTTT; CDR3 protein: CASSVGLARTGELFF
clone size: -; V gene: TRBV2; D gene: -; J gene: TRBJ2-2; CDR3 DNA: TGTGCCAGCAGTGAAACCCAGAACACCGGGGAGCTGTTTTTT; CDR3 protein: CASSETQNTGELFF
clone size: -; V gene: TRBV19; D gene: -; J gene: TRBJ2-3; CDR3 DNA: TGTGCCAGTAGTTCCCCAGATGCAGATACGCAGTATTTT; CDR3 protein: CASSSPDADTQYF
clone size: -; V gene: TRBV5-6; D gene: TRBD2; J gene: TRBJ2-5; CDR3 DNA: TGTGCCAGCAGCCGGGGACTAGCGGTCCAAGAGACCCAGTACTTC; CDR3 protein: CASSRGLAVQETQYF
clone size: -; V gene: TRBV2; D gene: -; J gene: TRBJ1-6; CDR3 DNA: TGTGCCAGCAGTATTCGGGGGGGCCGAGATAATTCACCCCTCCACTTT; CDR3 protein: CASSIRGGRDNSPLHF
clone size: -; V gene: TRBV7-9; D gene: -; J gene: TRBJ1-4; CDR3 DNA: TGTGCCAGCAGCTTGGGGAGCGGCGAAAAACTGTTTTTT; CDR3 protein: CASSLGSGEKLFF
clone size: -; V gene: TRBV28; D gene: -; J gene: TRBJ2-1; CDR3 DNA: TGTGCCAGCAGTCCCGGACTCACCCGGGGTGGTGAGCAGTTCTTC; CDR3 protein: CASSPGLTRGGEQFF